This T cell receptor beta chain was captured in a study of T-cell memory formation after mild COVID-19. Points from the study as a whole: The pre-infection memory compartment contained some responding clones, suggesting cross-reactive memory joined. For contracting clones, CD4+ ones sat mainly in CM and EM, CD8+ in EMRA.

About this clonotype itself: What it recognizes is unknown.

Trimming pared 4 bases from V and 5 bases from J, leaving 10 bases between. This CDR3 contains 13 residues. The germline CDR1 and CDR2 sequences are SGHTS and YDEGEE. 5'RACE with constant-segment primers yielded barcoded, UMI-tagged TCR alpha and TCR beta cDNA libraries. Each CDR3 protein is one row after TCRdb ran MiXCR on the 5' RACE reads. The sample records 150,000 to 200,000 distinct CDR3 sequences, about 15% being singletons. Sequencing was done on a sample of PBMCs or a T cell subset sorted from them (not recorded which). This chain joins TRBV5-8 and TRBJ1-5, with D unresolved. The clonotype comes from an adult woman who had mild COVID-19 (a few samples of this study predate the infection). Cell type and time point are not known. The CDR3 coding sequence is TGTGCCAGCAGCCCAGGTGTCGATCAGCCCCAGCATTTT. Residues: CASSPGVDQPQHF.